The sequence of this T cell receptor beta chain was determined in a study of CD8+ T cells in alopecia areata. Regarding this clone: Antigen unknown.

Study observations and caveats: Scalp sample sequencing also detects resident alphabeta T cells of normal skin. Researchers reported that TCR sharing among patients proved less clear than in mice, possibly HLA-linked. Compared with normal scalp, lesional scalp had higher clonality and more expanded CD8+ clones.

PBMCs, the starting material, were the source of sorted CD4+ and CD8+ T cells. Reverse transcription of extracted RNA yielded cDNA, which provided the sequencing template. Clones were read by immunoSEQ multiplex PCR, and TCRdb kept only the in-frame ones, dropping some. This sample has more than 95,000 clones, with 55% found just once. The source material was CD4+ T cells sorted from blood. This receptor was taken from a human donor in good health.

As DNA, the CDR3 is TGCAGCGTTGCTGGGGCGGGGGGCGGACCAGAGACCCAGTACTTC. It specifies CSVAGAGGGPETQYF. The chain joins TRBV29-1 to TRBJ2-5, with 8 bases lining up with TRBD2. CDR1 and CDR2 from the germline V gene are SQVTM and ANQGSEA. The CDR3 totals 15 residues. With V trimmed by 4 bases and J by 4 bases, 11 bases remained unmatched.